The 32 T cell receptor beta chains reported below all come from one sample, sequenced in a study of blood T cell repertoires in COVID-19. Profiling relied on immunoSEQ multiplex PCR, and the TCRdb table lists in-frame clones only, not all of them. Of approximately 220,000 clones in the sample, 80% to 90% were seen once. Sequencing used peripheral blood. The receptors stem from a woman in her 70s with acute or convalescent COVID-19.

Note on this clone: Different DNA sequences within this sample yield the same CDR3. As DNA, the CDR3 is TGTGCCAGCAGCTCATACAATGAGCAGTTCTTC. Amino acid sequence: CASSSYNEQFF. V and J are TRBV5-4 and TRBJ2-1; D gene uncertain. Germline V gives CDR1 SGHNT, CDR2 YYREEE (reference sequence). CDR3 length equals 11 residues. Trimming pared 3 bases from V and 4 bases from J, leaving 2 bases between.

In its sample, this clone was seen once. The chain couples TRBV7-8 to TRBJ1-1; a possible D gene is TRBD1 (5 bases). Between the trimmed V and J ends, which lost 6 bases and 5 bases, there was a span of 19 bases. CDR1 is SGHVS, CDR2 FQNEAQ, per germline. This CDR3 has 15 residues. The CDR3 spells CASREVLGGVTEAFF. DNA of the CDR3: TGTGCCAGCAGGGAAGTCTTGGGGGGAGTAACTGAAGCTTTCTTT.

The V gene is TRBV6-2 or TRBV6-3, the J gene TRBJ2-4; TRBD1 agrees at 7 bases. V shed 5 bases, J shed 0 bases, and the junction held 7 bases outside the gene matches. The germline V gene encodes CDR1 MNHEY and CDR2 SVGEGT. The CDR3 sequence is 16 residues long. This chain's CDR3 is CASSRQGEVAKNIQYF. Here the CDR3 DNA reads TGTGCCAGCAGTCGACAGGGAGAGGTAGCCAAAAACATTCAGTACTTC.

Worth noting for this clone: At the DNA level, this CDR3 is encoded by other sequences in the same sample as well. This CDR3 reads CASSVGQASSYEQYF. The CDR3 bases are TGTGCCAGCAGCGTCGGACAGGCGAGCTCCTACGAGCAGTACTTC. The V gene is TRBV9, the J gene TRBJ2-7; 7 bases match TRBD1. CDR1 is SGDLS and CDR2 is YYNGEE in the germline V gene. The junction had 5 bases not matched to a gene; V was cut back by 2 bases and J by 0 bases. This CDR3 comprises 15 residues. The full variable domain, with the rest looked up from reference TRBV9 and TRBJ2-7, is DSGVTQTPKHLITATGQRVTLRCSPRSGDLSVYWYQQSLDQGLQFLIQYYNGEERAKGNILERFSAQQFPDLHSELNLSSLELGDSALYFCASSVGQASSYEQYFGPGTRLTVT.

This clone was observed a single time. The CDR3 DNA reads as TGCGCCAGCAGGAAGGGACAGGGGGAGGGGACCCAGTACTTC. Translated: CASRKGQGEGTQYF. V is TRBV5-1 and J is TRBJ2-5; 11 bases match TRBD1. CDR1 is SGHRS, CDR2 YFSETQ, per germline. CDR3 size: 14 residues. After removal of 5 bases from V and 7 bases from J, the junction contained 7 bases not matched to a gene.

V is TRBV29-1 and J is TRBJ1-2; perhaps TRBD1 as D (6 bases). V was clipped by 3 bases and J by 7 bases, with 18 bases between them. This CDR3 has 14 amino acids. Germline V gene data show CDR1 as SQVTM and CDR2 as ANQGSEA. CDR3 DNA: TGCAGCGTTGAGGGGGGGGCGCTCAACACTGGCTACACCTTC. Amino acid sequence: CSVEGGALNTGYTF.

This clone was counted a few times. The gene calls are TRBV30 and TRBJ1-4, with D uncertain. The V end lost 2 bases, the J end lost 2 bases, and 9 bases lay between the germline ends. There are 14 residues in the CDR3. Germline V gene sequence: CDR1 GTSNPN, CDR2 SVGIG (reference sequence). CDR3 sequence reads: CAWSIGRTNEKLFF. The CDR3 nucleotides are TGTGCCTGGAGTATCGGGAGGACTAATGAAAAACTGTTTTTT.

The chain is built from TRBV28 and TRBJ1-2, with 7 bases aligning to TRBD1. This CDR3 spans 13 amino acids. V shed 5 bases, J shed 6 bases, and the junction held 6 bases outside the gene matches. CDR1 is MDHEN, CDR2 SYDVKM, per germline. CDR3: CASSPDRVHGYTF. CDR3 nucleotides: TGTGCCAGCAGTCCCGACAGGGTACATGGCTACACCTTC.

The chain is built from TRBV9 and TRBJ1-3; a possible D gene is TRBD1 (6 bases). The CDR3 length is 22 residues. CDR1 is SGDLS and CDR2 is YYNGEE in the germline V gene. V shed 0 bases and J shed 2 bases, with 30 bases lying between them. CDR3 sequence: CASSVALGGRGSSTSAGNTIYF. CDR3 sequence (DNA): TGTGCCAGCAGCGTAGCTCTCGGGGGGCGCGGATCTTCTACCTCGGCTGGAAACACCATATATTTT.

The genes are TRBV28 and TRBJ1-1, with D perhaps matching TRBD1 (6 bases). With 6 bases removed from V and 2 bases from J, the gap between germline ends came to 16 bases. This CDR3 spans 15 amino acids. The germline CDR1 and CDR2 sequences are MDHEN and SYDVKM. CDR3 amino acids: CASSSPRGRNTEAFF. As DNA, the CDR3 is TGTGCCAGCAGCTCCCCCAGGGGACGAAACACTGAAGCTTTCTTT. The full variable domain, with the rest looked up from reference TRBV28 and TRBJ1-1, is DVKVTQSSRYLVKRTGEKVFLECVQDMDHENMFWYRQDPGLGLRLIYFSYDVKMKEKGDIPEGYSVSREKKERFSLILESASTNQTSMYLCASSSPRGRNTEAFFGQGTRLTVV.

V and J are TRBV3-1 (or the pseudogene TRBV3-2) and TRBJ1-1; 8 bases match TRBD1. Looked up from germline, CDR1 is LGHDT and CDR2 is YNNKEL (reference sequence). The CDR3 length is 15 residues. With 4 bases clipped from V and 0 bases from J, the junction kept 4 bases outside the gene matches. CDR3 nucleotide sequence: TGTGCCAGCAGCCTGGGGACAGGTTTGAACACTGAAGCTTTCTTT. The encoded protein is CASSLGTGLNTEAFF.

J is TRBJ1-1 and V is TRBV20-1; 7 bases fit TRBD1. There are 15 residues in the CDR3. The trim removed 3 bases at V and 1 base at J, leaving 8 bases unmatched. The germline V gene has CDR1 DFQATT and CDR2 SNEGSKA (reference sequence). Written as DNA, the CDR3 is TGCAGTGCTAGTACAACAGGGACAGAGAACACTGAAGCTTTCTTT. Its translation: CSASTTGTENTEAFF.

This clone has more than one count but fewer than ten. The chain joins TRBV5-8 to TRBJ1-4, with 9 bases fitting TRBD1. CDR1 is SGHTS and CDR2 is YDEGEE in the germline V gene. Losses at the gene ends were 3 bases for V and 7 bases for J; bases not matched to a gene: 10. This CDR3 has 16 amino acids. CDR3 residues: CASSSGTGTLGEKLFF. CDR3 sequence (DNA): TGTGCCAGCAGCTCTGGGACAGGGACACTTGGTGAAAAACTGTTTTTT.

This clone was observed a single time. This CDR3 is CSVLQGEKLFF. The CDR3, as DNA: TGCAGCGTTCTTCAGGGGGAAAAACTGTTTTTT. V is TRBV29-1 and J is TRBJ1-4; D is possibly TRBD1 (6 bases). Per germline, CDR1 SQVTM and CDR2 ANQGSEA. The V end was cut by 5 bases, the J end by 8 bases, with 9 bases between. This CDR3 has 11 residues.

The gene calls are TRBV3-1 (or the pseudogene TRBV3-2) and TRBJ1-3, with D possibly being TRBD1 (5 bases). The V gene's germline CDR1 is LGHDT and CDR2 YNNKEL (reference sequence). V gave up 2 bases and J gave up 4 bases, with 12 bases separating them. The CDR3 has 15 residues. The CDR3: CASSQWGQGGNTIYF. CDR3 nucleotide sequence: TGTGCCAGCAGCCAATGGGGCCAGGGCGGAAACACCATATATTTT.

This clone was recorded only once. The V call is TRBV6-5, the J call TRBJ1-1; D gene uncertain. From germline, CDR1 is MNHEY and CDR2 SVGAGI. The V gene lost 8 bases and the J gene lost 5 bases, with 9 bases spanning the gap. The CDR3 totals 11 residues. The CDR3 here is CASLRETEAFF. CDR3 DNA sequence: TGTGCCAGCCTTCGGGAGACTGAAGCTTTCTTT.

The chain carries TRBV11-3 and TRBJ2-3; the match to TRBD1 covers 8 bases. The germline gives CDR1 SGHNT, CDR2 YENEEA. The CDR3 consists of 13 residues. With V trimmed by 5 bases and J by 4 bases, 2 bases remained unmatched. The DNA for the CDR3 is TGTGCCAGCAGCCCGACAGGGGCAGATACGCAGTATTTT. Its translation: CASSPTGADTQYF.

The chain links TRBV11-2 to TRBJ2-7, with TRBD1 identical over 9 bases. Germline V CDR1 and CDR2: SGHAT, FQNNGV. Losses at the gene ends were 5 bases for V and 1 base for J; bases not matched to a gene: 18. CDR3 size: 19 residues. As DNA, the CDR3 is TGTGCCAGCAGCGTCCGGGGACAGGGTGATAGGGCCATATCCTACGAGCAGTACTTC. Translating gives CASSVRGQGDRAISYEQYF.

This chain joins TRBV5-1 and TRBJ1-4; D uncertain. The CDR3 length is 12 residues. The V and J ends lost 4 bases and 7 bases respectively, with 8 bases between them. Germline lookup yields CDR1 SGHRS and CDR2 YFSETQ. The CDR3 loop is CASSANSEKLFF. The CDR3 DNA follows: TGCGCCAGCAGCGCAAACAGTGAAAAACTGTTTTTT.

The V and J genes are TRBV5-4 and TRBJ1-1; D is unclear. Trimming removed 5 bases at V and 3 bases at J, with 5 bases between. In germline, CDR1 is SGHNT, CDR2 YYREEE (reference sequence). This CDR3 comprises 11 residues. The CDR3 loop reads CASSRDTEAFF. CDR3 bases: TGTGCCAGCAGTCGGGACACTGAAGCTTTCTTT.

The chain links TRBV7-8 to TRBJ1-2; D possibly corresponds to TRBD1 (6 bases). Trimming removed 3 bases at V and 6 bases at J, with 11 bases between. The CDR3 runs to 13 residues. Germline V lookup: CDR1 SGHVS, CDR2 FQNEAQ. CDR3 bases: TGTGCCAGCAGCTTGGGGGGGCGGAATGGCTACACCTTC. This sequence encodes CASSLGGRNGYTF.

J is TRBJ1-2 and V is TRBV28; D is ambiguous. This CDR3 is 12 amino acids long. CDR1 and CDR2 (germline): MDHEN, SYDVKM. V lost 8 bases, J lost 3 bases, and 10 bases lay in between. The CDR3 DNA is TGTGCCAGCGGTGCTCAGGACTATGGCTACACCTTC. Residues: CASGAQDYGYTF.

V gene TRBV5-4 combines with J gene TRBJ2-7; D might be TRBD2 (6 bases). The CDR3 covers 15 residues. Germline CDR1 reads SGHNT; CDR2 reads YYREEE (reference sequence). The germline V and J ends were trimmed by 2 bases and 0 bases, with 12 bases remaining between them. Here the CDR3 DNA reads TGTGCCAGCAGCTTTTTTGACGGGAGCTCCTACGAGCAGTACTTC. It codes for CASSFFDGSSYEQYF.

As regards this clone: The sample holds other DNA sequences that translate to the same CDR3. The chain employs TRBV4-3 and TRBJ1-6; no clear D gene. Trimming shortened V by 0 bases and J by 3 bases, and 6 bases separated the two germline ends. The CDR3 has 15 residues. Germline V gene lookup returns CDR1 LGHNA and CDR2 YSLEER. The CDR3 coding sequence is TGCGCCAGCAGCCAAGACCGGGACTATAATTCACCCCTCCACTTT. Its translation: CASSQDRDYNSPLHF.

V gene TRBV6-5 combines with J gene TRBJ1-2; D may be TRBD1 (5 bases). V was shortened by 5 bases and J by 4 bases, with 17 bases between the two germline ends. The CDR3 loop spans 15 amino acids. Looked up from germline, CDR1 is MNHEY and CDR2 is SVGAGI. The CDR3 is CASSQTRTQAYGYTF. Here the CDR3 DNA reads TGTGCCAGCAGTCAAACGCGGACACAAGCCTATGGCTACACCTTC.

This chain links TRBV4-3 with TRBJ1-2; D is perhaps TRBD1 (6 bases). The CDR3 is 14 amino acids. Trimming cost V 0 bases and J 7 bases, with 12 bases left between them. Germline CDR1 LGHNA, CDR2 YSLEER. The DNA of the CDR3 is TGCGCCAGCAGCCAAGAGACAGGAGGAACTGGCTACACCTTC. This gives the protein CASSQETGGTGYTF.

The chain has TRBV4-2 and TRBJ1-5, with 8 bases that match TRBD1. Germline V gene sequence: CDR1 LGHNA, CDR2 YNFKEQ. V dropped 4 bases and J dropped 9; count of bases not matched to a gene: 5. The CDR3 runs 13 residues. CDR3 nucleotides: TGTGCCAGCAGCCTTCCCGGGACAGGGCCCCAGCATTTT. Translated, it gives CASSLPGTGPQHF.

The chain has TRBV3-1 (or the pseudogene TRBV3-2) and TRBJ1-1; no firm D call. Germline V CDR1 and CDR2: LGHDT, YNNKEL (reference sequence). V lost 4 bases and J 1 base, leaving 19 bases between the germline ends. The CDR3 is 17 amino acids. In DNA form, the CDR3 reads TGTGCCAGCAGCCTTTGGGAAACTGGACTACCGAACACTGAAGCTTTCTTT. This sequence encodes CASSLWETGLPNTEAFF.

As concerns this clone: This CDR3 is also generated by other DNA sequences in the sample. The chain couples TRBV20-1 to TRBJ1-5, with a possible D match to TRBD1 (6 bases). The CDR3 is 13 residues long. The V gene lost 3 bases and the J gene lost 2 bases, with 8 bases spanning the gap. The V gene's germline CDR1 is DFQATT and CDR2 SNEGSKA (reference sequence). The CDR3 here is CSASPGGNQPQHF. CDR3 nucleotides: TGCAGTGCTAGTCCAGGGGGCAATCAGCCCCAGCATTTT.

This chain uses TRBV30 with TRBJ1-2, with 7 bases that match TRBD1. The trim removed 4 bases at V and 6 bases at J, leaving 5 bases unmatched. CDR1 and CDR2 (germline): GTSNPN, SVGIG (reference sequence). This CDR3 is built from 12 residues. CDR3 in amino acids: CAWNQGGHGYTF. Here the CDR3 DNA reads TGTGCCTGGAATCAGGGGGGTCATGGCTACACCTTC.

The chain recombines TRBV19 with TRBJ1-4; D is possibly TRBD1 (6 bases). Germline V lookup: CDR1 LNHDA, CDR2 SQIVND (reference sequence). This CDR3 comprises 15 residues. Trimming left V 6 bases short and J 0 bases short, with 11 bases between. CDR3 loop: CASRPRGATNEKLFF. In DNA form, the CDR3 reads TGTGCCAGTAGGCCCAGGGGTGCAACTAATGAAAAACTGTTTTTT.

This sequence joins TRBV12-3 or TRBV12-4 and TRBJ1-1; D is ambiguous. Trimming pared 6 bases from V and 5 bases from J, leaving 13 bases between. The CDR3 runs to 13 residues. CDR3 coding DNA: TGTGCCAGCAGGCCGAGGAAGCGGACTGAAGCTTTCTTT. It encodes CASRPRKRTEAFF.